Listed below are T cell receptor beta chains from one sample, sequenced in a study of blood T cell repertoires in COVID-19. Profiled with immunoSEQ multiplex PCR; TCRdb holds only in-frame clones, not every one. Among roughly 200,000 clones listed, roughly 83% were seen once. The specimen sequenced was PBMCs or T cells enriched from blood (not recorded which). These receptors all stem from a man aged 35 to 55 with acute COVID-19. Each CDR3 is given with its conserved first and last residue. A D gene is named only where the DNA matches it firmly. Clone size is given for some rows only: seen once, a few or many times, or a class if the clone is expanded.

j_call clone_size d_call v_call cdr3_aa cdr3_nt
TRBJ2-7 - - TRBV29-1 CSVGGGSGSYEQYF TGCAGCGTTGGGGGTGGAAGCGGCTCCTACGAGCAGTACTTC
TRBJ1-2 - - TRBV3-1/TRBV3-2 CASSPEQGGGYGYTF TGTGCCAGCAGCCCCGAACAGGGTGGCGGCTATGGCTACACCTTC
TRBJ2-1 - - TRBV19 CASNLEGIGGEQFF TGTGCCAGTAACCTGGAAGGTATAGGCGGTGAGCAGTTCTTC
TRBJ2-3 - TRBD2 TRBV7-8 CASSFSAGLAGAYTQYF TGTGCCAGCAGCTTCAGTGCGGGACTAGCGGGAGCGTATACGCAGTATTTT
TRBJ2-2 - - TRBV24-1 CATSDSGTGELFF TGTGCCACCAGTGATTCGGGCACCGGGGAGCTGTTTTTT
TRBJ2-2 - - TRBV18 CASSPQDNGELFF TGTGCCAGCTCACCACAGGACAACGGGGAGCTGTTTTTT
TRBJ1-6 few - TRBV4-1 CASSQDKSTLHF TGCGCCAGCAGCCAAGATAAGAGCACCCTCCACTTT
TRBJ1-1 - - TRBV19 CASSPYLNTEAFF TGTGCCAGTAGCCCGTACTTGAACACTGAAGCTTTCTTT
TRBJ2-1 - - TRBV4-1 CASSQGGVYGRANNEQFF TGCGCCAGCAGCCAAGGGGGCGTCTACGGGAGAGCGAACAATGAGCAGTTCTTC
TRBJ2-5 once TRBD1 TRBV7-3 CASSLSTGGWETQYF TGTGCCAGCAGCTTAAGTACAGGGGGATGGGAGACCCAGTACTTC
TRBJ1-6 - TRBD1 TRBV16 CASSILTGGESPLHF TGTGCCAGCAGCATCCTGACAGGGGGAGAATCACCCCTCCACTTT
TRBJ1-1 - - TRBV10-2 CASRSGVSNTEAFF TGCGCCAGCAGGTCCGGGGTTTCGAACACTGAAGCTTTCTTT
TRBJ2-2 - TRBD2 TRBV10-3 CAISERAGAVTGELFF TGTGCCATCAGTGAACGAGCGGGAGCGGTCACCGGGGAGCTGTTTTTT
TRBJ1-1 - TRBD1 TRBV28 CASSIGGGGTEAFF TGTGCCAGCAGTATAGGGGGCGGAGGCACTGAAGCTTTCTTT
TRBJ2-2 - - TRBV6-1 CASSAWGIANTGELFF TGTGCCAGCAGTGCTTGGGGCATCGCGAACACCGGGGAGCTGTTTTTT
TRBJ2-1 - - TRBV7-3 CASSLRDTNNEQFF TGTGCCAGCAGCTTAAGGGACACCAACAATGAGCAGTTCTTC
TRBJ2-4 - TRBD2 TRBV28 CASSFLSGGAKNIQYF TGTGCCAGCAGTTTTCTTAGCGGGGGGGCAAAAAACATTCAGTACTTC
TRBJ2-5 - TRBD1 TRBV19 CASKSRDRETQYF TGTGCCAGTAAATCCCGGGACAGAGAGACCCAGTACTTC
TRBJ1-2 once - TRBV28 CASTKGDYGYTF TGTGCCAGCACTAAGGGGGACTATGGCTACACCTTC
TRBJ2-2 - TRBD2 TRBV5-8 CASSSGLAGNTGELFF TGTGCCAGCAGCTCGGGACTAGCGGGTAACACCGGGGAGCTGTTTTTT
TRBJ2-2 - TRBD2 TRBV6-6 CASSYSSGSGELFF TGTGCCAGCAGTTACTCGAGCGGGAGCGGGGAGCTGTTTTTT
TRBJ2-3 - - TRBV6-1 CASSELGSGYSTDTQYF TGTGCCAGCAGTGAATTGGGTAGCGGATATAGCACAGATACGCAGTATTTT
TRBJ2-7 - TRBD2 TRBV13 CASSAQGAGGYEQYF TGTGCCAGCAGCGCCCAAGGAGCGGGAGGGTACGAGCAGTACTTC
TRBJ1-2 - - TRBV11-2 CASSRRLTGSNYGYTF TGTGCCAGCAGCCGCAGATTAACGGGGTCTAACTATGGCTACACCTTC